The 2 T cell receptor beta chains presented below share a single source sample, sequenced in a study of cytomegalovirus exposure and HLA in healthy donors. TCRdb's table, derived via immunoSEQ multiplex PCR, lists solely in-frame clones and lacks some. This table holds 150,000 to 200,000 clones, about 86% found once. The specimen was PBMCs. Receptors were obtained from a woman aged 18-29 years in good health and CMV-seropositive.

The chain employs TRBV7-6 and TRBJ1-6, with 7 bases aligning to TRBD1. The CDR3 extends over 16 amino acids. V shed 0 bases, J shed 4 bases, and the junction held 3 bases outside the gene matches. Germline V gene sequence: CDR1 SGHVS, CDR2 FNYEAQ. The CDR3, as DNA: TGTGCCAGCAGCTTAGCGCGGACAGGATATAATTCACCCCTCCACTTT. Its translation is CASSLARTGYNSPLHF.

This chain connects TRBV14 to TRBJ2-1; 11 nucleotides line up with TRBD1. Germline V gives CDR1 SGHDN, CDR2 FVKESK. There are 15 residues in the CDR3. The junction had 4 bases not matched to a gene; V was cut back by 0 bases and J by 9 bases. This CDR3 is CASSQDGTGGREQFF. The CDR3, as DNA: TGTGCCAGCAGCCAAGATGGGACAGGGGGACGTGAGCAGTTCTTC.